This TCR beta chain was identified in a study of CD8 T cells in ankylosing spondylitis. There are a few counts of this clonotype. Its antigen remains unknown. TCRdb itself ran the 5' RACE reads through MiXCR, one entry per CDR3 protein. The table lists more than 650,000 distinct CDR3 sequences, approximately 12% of them singletons. Regarding the study as a whole: A motif in TCR beta, a set of 8 or 9 highly homologous variants, appeared characteristic of ankylosing spondylitis blood. Some motif variants had been reported before (in reactive arthritis synovial fluid and blood).

The source material was blood, either unsorted or a sorted T cell fraction (not recorded which). The source is a male donor with ankylosing spondylitis.

CDR3 loop: CASSYGTSGIEETQYF. CDR3 coding DNA: TGCGCCAGCAGCTATGGGACTAGCGGTATTGAAGAGACCCAGTACTTC. The V gene is TRBV5-1, the J gene TRBJ2-5, with 11 bases matching TRBD2. This CDR3 is built from 16 residues. Germline CDR1 reads SGHRS; CDR2 reads YFSETQ. With 3 bases clipped from V and 3 bases from J, the junction kept 7 bases outside the gene matches. Filled out from reference TRBV5-1 and TRBJ2-5, the complete variable domain reads KAGVTQTPRYLIKTRGQQVTLSCSPISGHRSVSWYQQTPGQGLQFLFEYFSETQRNKGNFPGRFSGRQFSNSRSEMNVSTLELGDSALYLCASSYGTSGIEETQYFGPGTRLLVL.